These 3 T cell receptor beta chains were sequenced from one sample in a study of Ad26.COV2.S vaccination and SARS-CoV-2 variants. The sample's treatment: around 19 received Ad26.COV2.S at low or high dose, single or two shots; five or six received placebo; per-sample allocation not given. Specimens were obtained on day 63 following the first vaccine or placebo injection. The data were produced by immunoSEQ multiplex PCR, yet TCRdb's version contains in-frame clones alone and is incomplete. The sample lists some 480,000 clones; approximately 88% were seen once. Source: peripheral blood, taken in a trial of Ad26.COV2.S vaccine versus placebo. The receptor source for this set is a person aged 18-60 years who received the Ad26.COV2.S COVID-19 vaccine or a placebo.

This clone was found a few times. CDR3 coding DNA: TGTGCCAGCAGCTTAGACCGGGCTCCTACGCAGTATTTT. Translated: CASSLDRAPTQYF. The gene calls are TRBV7-8 and TRBJ2-3; D uncertain. Per germline, CDR1 SGHVS and CDR2 FQNEAQ. V was cut by 1 base and J by 8 bases, with 10 bases left in between. CDR3 size: 13 residues.

V gene TRBV19 combines with J gene TRBJ1-1; tentative D call: TRBD1 (5 bases). From germline, CDR1 is LNHDA and CDR2 SQIVND (reference sequence). V lost 7 bases, J lost 11 bases, and 20 bases lay in between. This CDR3 is 13 amino acids long. The CDR3 DNA reads as TGTGCCAGTATGTCCAGGGCGGTTCGGGAGGCTTTCTTT. Translated: CASMSRAVREAFF.

This chain connects TRBV7-2 to TRBJ1-5, with 7 bases that match TRBD1. The CDR3 has 14 residues. Germline trimming cut 6 bases from V and 6 bases from J; bases unmatched to any gene: 8. Germline-derived CDR1 and CDR2 are SGHTA and FQGNSA. The CDR3 here is CASRPTGFAQPQHF. CDR3 nucleotides: TGTGCCAGCAGACCGACAGGGTTCGCTCAGCCCCAGCATTTT.